One sample yielded the 32 T cell receptor beta chains listed below, sequenced in a study of T cells after yellow fever vaccination. TCRdb passed the 5' RACE reads through MiXCR, listing each CDR3 protein once. This sample has under 600,000 distinct CDR3 sequences; 20% to 25% occur once, and the top ten carry around 17%. The sample in question was PBMCs, obtained about 21 days after the first yellow fever vaccination. Receptors originate from a man aged 18 to 30 who received the YFV17D yellow fever vaccine.

The rearrangement links TRBV4-1 to TRBJ1-1; D perhaps matches TRBD1 (5 bases). This CDR3 contains 16 residues. Trimming removed 4 bases at V and 0 bases at J, with 15 bases between. CDR1 and CDR2 from the germline V gene are MGHRA and YSYEKL. The CDR3 sequence is CASSPAGGRMNTEAFF. The CDR3 region has the DNA TGCGCCAGCAGCCCGGCCGGGGGACGCATGAACACTGAAGCTTTCTTT.

This chain uses TRBV20-1 with TRBJ2-3; 8 bases match TRBD2. Germline V gene sequence: CDR1 DFQATT, CDR2 SNEGSKA (reference sequence). This CDR3 is built from 15 residues. The V and J ends lost 0 bases and 5 bases, in that order; junction bases with no gene match: 7. DNA of the CDR3: TGCAGTGCTAGAGATCCCCGGCGGGGGGAAGATACGCAGTATTTT. The encoded protein is CSARDPRRGEDTQYF.

In its sample, this clonotype was seen a few times. In DNA form, the CDR3 reads TGCAGTGCTAGAGGTCCGGGGCCGTGGGAGACCCAGTACTTC. Protein: CSARGPGPWETQYF. The V call is TRBV20-1, the J call TRBJ2-5; TRBD1 or TRBD2 may be the D gene (5 bases each). Per germline, CDR1 DFQATT and CDR2 SNEGSKA (reference sequence). The CDR3 consists of 14 residues. Deletions cut 1 base from V and 5 bases from J, with 14 bases between.

The chain recombines TRBV5-1 with TRBJ1-1; no clear D. This CDR3 has 14 residues. Germline CDR1 reads SGHRS; CDR2 reads YFSETQ. V was clipped by 4 bases and J by 0 bases, with 10 bases between them. The CDR3 sequence: CASSIGRLNTEAFF. The CDR3 DNA reads TGCGCCAGCAGCATCGGAAGATTGAACACTGAAGCTTTCTTT.

This clonotype came up a few times. This chain connects TRBV7-2 to TRBJ2-1, with D perhaps being TRBD1 or TRBD2 (5 bases each). This CDR3 is built from 11 residues. Germline V gives CDR1 SGHTA, CDR2 FQGNSA. V was cut by 3 bases and J by 9 bases, with 6 bases left in between. The CDR3, as DNA: TGTGCCAGCAGCTTCGGGGCTGAGCAGTTCTTC. Translation gives CASSFGAEQFF.

The sample holds a few counts of this clonotype. The chain is built from TRBV7-2 and TRBJ2-2; 10 bases are shared with TRBD2. Germline CDR1 and CDR2: SGHTA and FQGNSA. The junction had 10 bases not matched to a gene; V was cut back by 6 bases and J by 6 bases. The CDR3 is 16 residues long. The CDR3 reads CASSRKRGGPPGELFF. In DNA form, the CDR3 reads TGTGCCAGCAGTCGTAAGCGGGGGGGGCCTCCCGGGGAGCTGTTTTTT.

This chain joins TRBV27 and TRBJ2-7; TRBD1 matches at 10 bases. There are 15 residues in the CDR3. In germline, CDR1 is MNHEY, CDR2 SMNVEV (reference sequence). The junction had 6 bases not matched to a gene; V was cut back by 5 bases and J by 2 bases. CDR3 loop: CASSTSGTGAYEQYF. CDR3 nucleotides: TGTGCCAGCAGTACTTCCGGGACAGGGGCCTACGAGCAGTACTTC.

The chain employs TRBV7-2 and TRBJ1-3; D gene ambiguous. Deletions cut 5 bases from V and 0 bases from J, with 11 bases between. This CDR3 is 15 amino acids long. Germline lookup yields CDR1 SGHTA and CDR2 FQGNSA. The CDR3 DNA reads as TGTGCCAGCAGCCGGCAGGCGTTCTCTGGAAACACCATATATTTT. Amino acids: CASSRQAFSGNTIYF. Supplemented by reference TRBV7-2 and TRBJ1-3, the full variable domain reads GAGVSQSPSNKVTEKGKDVELRCDPISGHTALYWYRQSLGQGLEFLIYFQGNSAPDKSGLPSDRFSAERTGGSVSTLTIQRTQQEDSAVYLCASSRQAFSGNTIYFGEGSWLTVV.

This clonotype appeared a few times. The rearrangement uses TRBV5-8 and TRBJ2-1; D assignment may be TRBD1 or TRBD2 (7 bases each). CDR3 size: 16 residues. Germline V gene lookup returns CDR1 SGHTS and CDR2 YDEGEE. Between the trimmed V and J ends, which lost 4 bases and 9 bases, there was a span of 23 bases. For the CDR3, the DNA is TGTGCCAGCAGCAAAAAACAGGGGAGGGCTACTAGTGAGCAGTTCTTC. Protein sequence: CASSKKQGRATSEQFF.

The chain has TRBV28 and TRBJ1-6, with D possibly being TRBD1 (5 bases). Germline V gene lookup returns CDR1 MDHEN and CDR2 SYDVKM. There are 17 residues in the CDR3. V was clipped by 5 bases and J by 8 bases, with 22 bases between them. The CDR3 DNA reads as TGTGCCAGCAGTCTGCGGGGCACAGGTGGGTATCATTCACCCCTCCACTTT. It encodes CASSLRGTGGYHSPLHF. Combining the CDR3 with reference TRBV28 and TRBJ1-6 gives the whole variable domain DVKVTQSSRYLVKRTGEKVFLECVQDMDHENMFWYRQDPGLGLRLIYFSYDVKMKEKGDIPEGYSVSREKKERFSLILESASTNQTSMYLCASSLRGTGGYHSPLHFGNGTRLTVT.

Remarks on this clonotype: The junction and the germline gene differ at one end; a read error may be behind it. The chain links TRBV2 to TRBJ2-3; D is undetermined. Germline values: CDR1 SNHLY, CDR2 FYNNEI. This CDR3 region has 14 residues. The CDR3 loop is CASREGDLWFTQYF. The CDR3 DNA reads as TGTGCCAGCAGGGAAGGAGATCTATGGTTTACGCAGTATTTT.

V gene TRBV2 combines with J gene TRBJ1-1; 8 bases line up with TRBD1. Germline CDR1 SNHLY, CDR2 FYNNEI. J was trimmed by 5 bases and V by 7 bases; bases with no gene match: 9. This CDR3 is built from 14 residues. The CDR3 sequence: CASKQGALGTEAFF. The DNA of the CDR3 is TGTGCCAGCAAGCAGGGGGCCTTGGGAACTGAAGCTTTCTTT.

This chain connects TRBV20-1 to TRBJ2-7; 8 positions match TRBD2. Germline-derived CDR1 and CDR2 are DFQATT and SNEGSKA (reference sequence). There are 12 residues in the CDR3. V lost 0 bases and J lost 5; bases outside the gene matches: 0. The CDR3 region is CSARERGDEQYF. The CDR3 coding sequence is TGCAGTGCTAGAGAGCGGGGGGACGAGCAGTACTTC.

This clonotype was detected once. The V call is TRBV3-1, the J call TRBJ1-4; TRBD1 is a possible D gene (5 bases). Trimming took 1 base from V and 3 from J, leaving 15 bases between them. This CDR3 region has 17 residues. Germline lookup yields CDR1 LGHDT and CDR2 YNNKEL (reference sequence). For the CDR3, the DNA is TGTGCCAGCAGCCAAGGCCGCGGGGGATTAGCTAATGAAAAACTGTTTTTT. This codes for CASSQGRGGLANEKLFF.

This clonotype has just a few counts. The chain uses TRBV5-1 and TRBJ2-1, with D possibly matching TRBD2 (7 bases). Germline lookup yields CDR1 SGHRS and CDR2 YFSETQ. The V end lost 4 bases, the J end lost 10 bases, and 15 bases lay between the germline ends. This CDR3 comprises 13 residues. The CDR3 reads CASSLRWGGEQFF. The CDR3 region has the DNA TGCGCCAGCAGCCTCCGGTGGGGGGGCGAGCAGTTCTTC.

Concerning this clonotype itself: Sequence at one end of the junction differs from germline and may be a read error. The V gene is TRBV7-3, the J gene TRBJ2-2, with 7 bases identical to TRBD2. The CDR3 extends over 14 amino acids. Germline V CDR1 and CDR2: SGHTA, FQGTGA. The CDR3 loop reads CASSLLSGPGEQFF. CDR3 nucleotides: TGTGCCAGCAGCTTACTTAGCGGGCCCGGGGAGCAGTTTTTT.

The chain uses TRBV20-1 and TRBJ1-2, with D possibly TRBD1 on 6 matching bases. The CDR3 consists of 17 residues. Germline V gene sequence: CDR1 DFQATT, CDR2 SNEGSKA (reference sequence). V dropped 4 bases and J dropped 4 bases, with 25 bases sitting between them. CDR3 sequence (DNA): TGCAGTGCTAAAAAAGCCGGGACAAGGGGAGGAAGCTATGGCTACACCTTC. Amino acids: CSAKKAGTRGGSYGYTF.

The chain couples TRBV3-1 to TRBJ2-5; D is uncertain. This CDR3 contains 14 residues. Germline-derived CDR1 and CDR2 are LGHDT and YNNKEL (reference sequence). Trimming stripped 0 bases from V and 6 bases from J, with 11 bases between. The CDR3 is CASSQDLAIKTQYF. CDR3 nucleotides: TGTGCCAGCAGCCAAGATCTGGCTATAAAGACCCAGTACTTC.

The CDR3 coding sequence is TGTGCCAGCAGCTTAAGCCCAGTCCCGAACACTGAAGCTTTCTTT. Translating it yields CASSLSPVPNTEAFF. J is TRBJ1-1 and V is TRBV7-8; D is ambiguous. The CDR3 contains 15 residues. Germline loops: CDR1 SGHVS, CDR2 FQNEAQ. Trimming took 2 bases from V and 1 from J, leaving 11 bases between them.

This clonotype was seen a handful of times. The chain uses TRBV5-4 and TRBJ2-7; TRBD1 aligns across 10 bases. The length of the CDR3 is 16 residues. After removal of 5 bases from V and 2 bases from J, the junction contained 10 bases not matched to a gene. Germline V lookup: CDR1 SGHNT, CDR2 YYREEE (reference sequence). CDR3: CASRREPGQGTYEQYV. The CDR3 bases are TGTGCCAGCAGGCGCGAGCCGGGACAGGGGACCTACGAGCAGTACGTC.

The chain uses TRBV5-4 and TRBJ1-1; perhaps TRBD1 as D (6 bases). This CDR3 comprises 12 residues. With 2 bases removed from V and 11 bases from J, the gap between germline ends came to 13 bases. The V gene's germline CDR1 is SGHNT and CDR2 YYREEE (reference sequence). The CDR3 coding sequence is TGTGCCAGCAGCTTTTATAGACAGGCGGCTTTCTTT. Translated: CASSFYRQAAFF.

This clonotype was detected many times. This sequence joins TRBV20-1 and TRBJ2-6; the match to TRBD1 covers 7 bases. Looked up from germline, CDR1 is DFQATT and CDR2 is SNEGSKA (reference sequence). The V and J ends lost 6 bases and 2 bases, in that order; junction bases with no gene match: 4. The length of the CDR3 is 14 residues. CDR3 sequence reads: CSAGQGAGANVLTF. For the CDR3, the DNA is TGCAGTGCGGGGCAGGGGGCTGGGGCCAACGTCCTGACTTTC.

Only a few counts were recorded for this clonotype. CDR3 sequence: CASSQGAISQETQYF. The DNA for the CDR3 is TGTGCCAGCAGCCAGGGGGCTATAAGTCAAGAGACCCAGTACTTC. The genes are TRBV3-1 and TRBJ2-5; weak D call: TRBD1 (6 bases). Trimming pared 3 bases from V and 2 bases from J, leaving 13 bases between. Looked up from germline, CDR1 is LGHDT and CDR2 is YNNKEL (reference sequence). CDR3 length equals 15 residues.

This clonotype was seen more than once but under ten times. The V and J genes are TRBV30 and TRBJ2-1, with D perhaps matching TRBD1 (5 bases). Germline values: CDR1 GTSNPN, CDR2 SVGIG (reference sequence). Trimming cost V 3 bases and J 0 bases, with 12 bases left between them. The CDR3 is 15 residues long. The CDR3 DNA reads TGTGCCTGGAGGGCACAGGAGAGCTCCTACAATGAGCAGTTCTTC. As protein: CAWRAQESSYNEQFF. The complete variable domain, with remaining parts taken from reference TRBV30 and TRBJ2-1, reads SQTIHQWPATLVQPVGSPLSLECTVEGTSNPNLYWYRQAAGRGLQLLFYSVGIGQISSEVPQNLSASRPQDRQFILSSKKLLLSDSGFYLCAWRAQESSYNEQFFGPGTRLTVL.

The chain links TRBV10-3 to TRBJ1-2; tentatively, D is TRBD1 (5 bases). Looked up from germline, CDR1 is ENHRY and CDR2 is SYGVKD. Trimming removed 8 bases at V and 7 bases at J, with 17 bases between. The CDR3 length is 13 residues. The CDR3 spells CAIGAATYGGYTF. CDR3 nucleotides: TGTGCCATCGGGGCAGCCACCTATGGTGGCTACACCTTC.

J is TRBJ2-3 and V is TRBV6-1, with D unresolved. V lost 7 bases and J lost 5, with 7 bases in between. Germline CDR1 MNHNS, CDR2 SASEGT. The CDR3 is 11 residues long. The CDR3 spells CASKNRDTQYF. The CDR3 DNA sequence: TGTGCCAGCAAGAATAGAGATACGCAGTATTTT.

The rearrangement links TRBV20-1 to TRBJ1-2, with D uncertain. The germline V gene has CDR1 DFQATT and CDR2 SNEGSKA (reference sequence). Trimming removed 1 base from V and 4 bases from J, with 7 bases in between. CDR3 length equals 12 residues. The CDR3 reads CSARGSAYGYTF. CDR3 DNA sequence: TGCAGTGCTAGAGGGTCAGCCTATGGCTACACCTTC.

The gene calls are TRBV19 and TRBJ1-5; no definite D call. This CDR3 has 13 amino acids. Looked up from germline, CDR1 is LNHDA and CDR2 is SQIVND (reference sequence). V lost 8 bases and J 4 bases, leaving 12 bases between the germline ends. CDR3 region: CASGLGGNQPQHF. CDR3 sequence (DNA): TGTGCCAGTGGCCTAGGAGGAAATCAGCCCCAGCATTTT.

This clonotype has only one observation. At one of its ends the junction is not consistent with the germline gene, which may arise from a read error. The rearrangement joins TRBV4-3 to TRBJ2-2; possibly TRBD2 for D (7 bases). This CDR3 comprises 16 residues. Germline CDR1 is LGHNA and CDR2 is YSLEER. CDR3 bases: TGCGCTAGCAGCTGGGAGGGGGGCGCAACCACCGGGGAGCTGTTTTTT. Its protein product is CASSWEGGATTGELFF.

This clonotype appeared a single time. This rearrangement joins TRBV4-3 to TRBJ1-6, with 8 bases aligning to TRBD1. The junction had 6 bases not matched to a gene; V was cut back by 0 bases and J by 8 bases. The germline V gene has CDR1 LGHNA and CDR2 YSLEER. The CDR3 has 16 residues. The CDR3 bases are TGCGCCAGCAGCCAAGATCGGACAGGGTATTATTCACCCCTCCACTTT. It codes for CASSQDRTGYYSPLHF.

The sample holds a few counts of this clonotype. The chain recombines TRBV18 with TRBJ1-5; 7 bases map to TRBD1. Unmatched junction bases numbered 11, after V lost 2 bases and J lost 7 bases. The CDR3 runs 16 residues. Looked up from germline, CDR1 is KGHSH and CDR2 is LQKENI. Here the CDR3 DNA reads TGTGCCAGCTCACCAGACGGCGACAGGGCGGCCCAGCCCCAGCATTTT. Translation gives CASSPDGDRAAQPQHF.

This clonotype came up a few times. The chain has TRBV20-1 and TRBJ2-3; the match to TRBD2 covers 10 bases. The CDR3 spans 15 residues. Germline lookup yields CDR1 DFQATT and CDR2 SNEGSKA (reference sequence). Trimming removed 6 bases from V and 7 bases from J; junction bases left unmatched: 13. As DNA, the CDR3 is TGCAGTGCCTCCTTGAGCGGGGGGGCCTCGAATACGCAGTATTTT. This gives the protein CSASLSGGASNTQYF.